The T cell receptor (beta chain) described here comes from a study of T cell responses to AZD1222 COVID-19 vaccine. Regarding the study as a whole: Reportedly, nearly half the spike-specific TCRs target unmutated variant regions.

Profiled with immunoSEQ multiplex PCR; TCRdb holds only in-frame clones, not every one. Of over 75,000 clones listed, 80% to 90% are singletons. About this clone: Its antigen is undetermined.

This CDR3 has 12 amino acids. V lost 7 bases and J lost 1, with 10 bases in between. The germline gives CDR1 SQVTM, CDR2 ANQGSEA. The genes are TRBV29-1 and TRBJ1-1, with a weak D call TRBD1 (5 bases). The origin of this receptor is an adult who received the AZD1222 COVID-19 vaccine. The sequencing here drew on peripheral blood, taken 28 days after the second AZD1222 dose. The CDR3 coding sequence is TGCAGCGCCGGGACCTCGAACACTGAAGCTTTCTTT. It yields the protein CSAGTSNTEAFF.